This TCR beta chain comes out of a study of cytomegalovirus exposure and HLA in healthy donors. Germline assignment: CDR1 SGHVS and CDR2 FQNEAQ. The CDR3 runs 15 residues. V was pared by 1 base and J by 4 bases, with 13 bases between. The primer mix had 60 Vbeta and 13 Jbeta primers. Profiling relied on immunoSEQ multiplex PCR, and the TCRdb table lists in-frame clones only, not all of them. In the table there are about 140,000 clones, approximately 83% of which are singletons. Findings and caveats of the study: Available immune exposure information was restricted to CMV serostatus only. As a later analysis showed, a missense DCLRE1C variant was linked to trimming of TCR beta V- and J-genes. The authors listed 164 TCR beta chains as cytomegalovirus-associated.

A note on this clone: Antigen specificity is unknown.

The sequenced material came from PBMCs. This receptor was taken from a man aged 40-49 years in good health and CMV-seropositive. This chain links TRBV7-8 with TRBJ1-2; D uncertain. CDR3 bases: TGTGCCAGCAGCTTAGGTGTCGGCGCGGCCTATGGCTACACCTTC. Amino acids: CASSLGVGAAYGYTF.